The T cell receptor beta chain under discussion was sequenced for a study of blood T cells in healthy people across ages. General study results and limits: TCR beta diversity correlated strongly with naive T cell percentage. Leaving the PBMCs unsorted stopped any conclusive comparison of naive versus antigen-experienced cells.

The CDR3 spans 15 residues. A second PCR of 7 to 11 cycles used a sample-barcoded 5' primer and a J-beta primer mix. TCRdb redid the calling of the 5' RACE reads with MiXCR, one entry per CDR3 protein. The sample consists of roughly 500,000 distinct CDR3 sequences, 25% to 30% of them appearing once. This clonotype has more than one count but fewer than ten. Antigen: not known. The junction and the germline gene differ at one end; a read error may be behind it. This sequence joins TRBV12-3 or TRBV12-4 and TRBJ1-5, with a weak D call TRBD1 (5 bases). The sample comprised blood. This clonotype originated in a woman in her 70s in good health. The CDR3 loop reads CASSFGDGQNQPQHF. Written as DNA, the CDR3 is TGTGCCAGCAGTTTTGGGGACGGGCAAAATCAGCCTCAGCATTTT.